Presented here are 2 T cell receptor beta chains from one specimen sequenced in a study of cytomegalovirus exposure and HLA in healthy donors. The PCR made use of 60 Vbeta and 13 Jbeta primers. Generated by immunoSEQ multiplex PCR, the TCRdb table keeps only in-frame clones and is missing some. The sample carries under 200,000 clones, approximately 88% recorded once. The sequencing sample was made of PBMCs. The receptors originated from a man younger than 40 in good health and CMV-seronegative.

This chain joins TRBV6-1 and TRBJ1-4; tentatively, D is TRBD1 (6 bases). Germline V gene lookup returns CDR1 MNHNS and CDR2 SASEGT. There are 15 residues in the CDR3. The V and J ends lost 6 bases and 5 bases respectively, with 16 bases between them. CDR3 amino acids: CASSLLQGKNEKLFF. The CDR3 bases are TGTGCCAGCAGCCTCCTACAGGGCAAGAATGAAAAACTGTTTTTT.

This clone appeared a single time. The chain carries TRBV6-5 and TRBJ1-4; TRBD1 matches at 10 bases. This CDR3 has 15 amino acids. The V segment lost 0 bases and the J segment 8 bases; nucleotides outside the gene matches: 3. The germline CDR1 and CDR2 sequences are MNHEY and SVGAGI. CDR3 loop: CASSYSGTGDEKLFF. The CDR3 DNA sequence: TGTGCCAGCAGTTACTCTGGGACAGGGGACGAAAAACTGTTTTTT.